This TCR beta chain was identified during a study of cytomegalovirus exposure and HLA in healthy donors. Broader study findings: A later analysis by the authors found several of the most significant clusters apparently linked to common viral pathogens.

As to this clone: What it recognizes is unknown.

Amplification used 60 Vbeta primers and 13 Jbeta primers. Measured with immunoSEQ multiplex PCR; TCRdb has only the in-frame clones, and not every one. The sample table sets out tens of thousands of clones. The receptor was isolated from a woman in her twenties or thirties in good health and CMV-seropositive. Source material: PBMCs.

In DNA, the CDR3 is TGTGCCAGCAGCACGACTTTAACCACCGGGGAGCTGTTTTTT. Translating it yields CASSTTLTTGELFF. The chain employs TRBV7-2 and TRBJ2-2; D remains unclear. This CDR3 region has 14 residues. V lost 5 bases and J 4 bases, leaving 11 bases between the germline ends. Germline lookup yields CDR1 SGHTA and CDR2 FQGNSA.